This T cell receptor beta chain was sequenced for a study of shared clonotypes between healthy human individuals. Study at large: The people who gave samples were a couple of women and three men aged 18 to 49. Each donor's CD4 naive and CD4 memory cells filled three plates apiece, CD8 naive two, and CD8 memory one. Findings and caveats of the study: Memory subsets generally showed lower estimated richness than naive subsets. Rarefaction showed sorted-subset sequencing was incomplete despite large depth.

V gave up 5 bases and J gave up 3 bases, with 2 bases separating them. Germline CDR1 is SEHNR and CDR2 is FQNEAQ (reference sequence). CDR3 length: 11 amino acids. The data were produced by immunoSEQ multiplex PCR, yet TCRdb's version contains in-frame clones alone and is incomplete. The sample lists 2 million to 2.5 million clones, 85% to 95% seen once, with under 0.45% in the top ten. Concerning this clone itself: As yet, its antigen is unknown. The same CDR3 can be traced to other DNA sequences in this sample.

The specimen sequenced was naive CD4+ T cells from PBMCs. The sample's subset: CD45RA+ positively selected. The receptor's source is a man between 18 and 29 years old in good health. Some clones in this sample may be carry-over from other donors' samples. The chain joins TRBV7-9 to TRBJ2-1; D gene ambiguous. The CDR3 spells CASSVYNEQFF. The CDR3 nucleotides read TGTGCCAGCAGCGTCTACAATGAGCAGTTCTTC.